The subject of this entry is one TCR beta chain. This specimen comes from a study of shared clonotypes between healthy human individuals. Genomic DNA (from each subset) was split evenly across several immunoSEQ plates. Only in-frame clones appear in the TCRdb table, and some are missing; sequencing was by immunoSEQ multiplex PCR. The table lists roughly 2,000,000 clones, about 94% of them singletons. CDR3 size: 14 residues. Germline CDR1 and CDR2: SGHAT and FQNNGV. Unmatched junction bases numbered 4, after V lost 4 bases and J lost 3 bases. It was CD45RO-negative cells, positively selected for CCR7, that made up naive CD8 cells, with terminally differentiated effector memory CD45RA+ cells excluded.

The material sequenced was naive CD8+ T cells sorted from blood. This TCR was recovered from a man younger than 30 in good health. This rearrangement joins TRBV11-2 to TRBJ2-5; TRBD1 matches 8 bases. CDR3 sequence reads: CASSSGQGEETQYF. The CDR3 DNA follows: TGTGCCAGCAGCTCCGGACAGGGAGAAGAGACCCAGTACTTC.